This TCR beta chain was captured in a study of T cell repertoires in cytomegalovirus infection. Background on the study: CMV epitopes that were recently identified and HLA-C-restricted were used alongside well-studied HLA-B-restricted ones. Overall study results and limits: Cumulative public TCR beta family frequency identified CMV carriers with the relevant HLA. What dominated the ex vivo response were HLA-C-restricted CMV-specific TCR beta clonotypes.

This clonotype was seen more than once but under ten times. Its target is unknown. TCRdb analysed the reads with MiXCR anew, one entry per CDR3 protein. The top ten hold just under 60% of the sample, which has about 74,000 distinct CDR3 sequences, less than 30% seen once. CDR3 length equals 14 residues. Trimming cost V 0 bases and J 4 bases, with 9 bases left between them. Germline V CDR1 and CDR2: MNHEY, SVGAGI. The specimen was CD8+ T cells from cultured PBMCs, collected from culture after CMV antigen stimulation. The chain links TRBV6-5 to TRBJ1-1; D is undetermined. The source of this sequence is a human donor in good health (CMV status not recorded). Some clones in this sample may be carry-over from other donors' samples. The CDR3 is CASSYSGPATEAFF. The DNA of the CDR3 is TGTGCCAGCAGTTACTCAGGGCCAGCCACTGAAGCTTTCTTT.